This T cell receptor beta chain derives from a study of cytomegalovirus exposure and HLA in healthy donors. Broader study findings: Solely CMV serostatus was available to characterize immune exposure. In a later analysis, TCR beta V- and J-gene trimming showed a link to a missense DCLRE1C variant.

The germline V gene has CDR1 MDHEN and CDR2 SYDVKM. V lost 3 bases and J lost 6, with 12 bases in between. The CDR3 is made up of 14 amino acids. The PCR employed 60 Vbeta primers together with 13 Jbeta primers. The protocol was immunoSEQ multiplex PCR, while the TCRdb copy is restricted to in-frame clones and leaves out a portion. This sample has under 150,000 clones, with roughly four fifths found just once. As for this clone: The antigen remains undetermined.

The sequence came from a woman aged 25 to 45 in good health and CMV-seropositive. The sample taken for sequencing was PBMCs. The chain links TRBV28 to TRBJ2-4; D is possibly TRBD1 (5 bases). The CDR3 is CASSLGRMGNIQYF. The DNA for the CDR3 is TGTGCCAGCAGTTTGGGGCGGATGGGAAACATTCAGTACTTC.